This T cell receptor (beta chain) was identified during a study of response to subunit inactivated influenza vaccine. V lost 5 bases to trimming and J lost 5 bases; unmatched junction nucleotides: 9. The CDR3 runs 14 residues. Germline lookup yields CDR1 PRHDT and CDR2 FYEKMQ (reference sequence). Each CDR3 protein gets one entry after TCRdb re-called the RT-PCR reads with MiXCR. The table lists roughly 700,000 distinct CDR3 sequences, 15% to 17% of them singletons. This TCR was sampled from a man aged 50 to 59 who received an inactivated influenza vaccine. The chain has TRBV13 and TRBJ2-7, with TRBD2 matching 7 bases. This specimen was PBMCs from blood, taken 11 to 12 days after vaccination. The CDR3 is CASSDRSGNDEQYF. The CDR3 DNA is TGTGCCAGCAGCGATAGGAGCGGGAACGACGAGCAGTACTTC.